These 21 T cell receptor beta chains share one sample of origin, sequenced in a study of persistence of HIV-infected CD4 T cells. Their antigen targets remain unknown. Lysates of CMV-infected fibroblasts at around 9.8 ug/mL stimulated these cells. CD40L-negative CD69-negative CD45RO-high memory CD4+ T cells were sorted as populations depleted of antigen-responding cells. Sequencing used immunoSEQ version 4 in survey mode. Only in-frame clones appear in the TCRdb table, and some are missing; sequencing was by immunoSEQ multiplex PCR. Among 35,000 to 45,000 clones listed, around 80% were seen once. Sequencing was performed on CD4+ T cells sorted from PBMCs after roughly 18-hour stimulation, taken from a patient who received antiretroviral therapy. These receptors were obtained from an adult man with HIV who was CMV-seropositive.

The rearrangement links TRBV4-1 to TRBJ1-2; D is ambiguous. The CDR3 spans 13 residues. Germline values: CDR1 MGHRA, CDR2 YSYEKL. V was pared by 4 bases and J by 7 bases, with 13 bases between. The chain's CDR3 is CASSPPFTGGYTF. The CDR3 bases are TGCGCCAGCAGCCCCCCCTTTACGGGTGGCTACACCTTC.

The chain employs TRBV7-9 and TRBJ2-3, with D uncertain. This CDR3 has 18 amino acids. Germline values: CDR1 SEHNR, CDR2 FQNEAQ (reference sequence). The germline V and J ends were trimmed by 4 bases and 0 bases, with 20 bases remaining between them. As DNA, the CDR3 is TGTGCCAGCAGCTCCTTACCCTGGACGGTTTCTAGCACAGATACGCAGTATTTT. As protein: CASSSLPWTVSSTDTQYF. The full variable domain, with the rest looked up from reference TRBV7-9 and TRBJ2-3, is DTGVSQNPRHKITKRGQNVTFRCDPISEHNRLYWYRQTLGQGPEFLTYFQNEAQLEKSRLLSDRFSAERPKGSFSTLEIQRTEQGDSAMYLCASSSLPWTVSSTDTQYFGPGTRLTVL.

J is TRBJ1-1 and V is TRBV5-1; D gene ambiguous. This CDR3 spans 14 amino acids. The germline V gene has CDR1 SGHRS and CDR2 YFSETQ. V lost 0 bases and J 5 bases, leaving 11 bases between the germline ends. The CDR3 here is CASSLGQELTEAFF. The CDR3 DNA reads TGCGCCAGCAGCTTGGGGCAGGAGCTGACTGAAGCTTTCTTT.

This chain connects TRBV2 to TRBJ2-3; TRBD2 aligns across 10 bases. Trimming at V came to 5 bases and at J to 1 base, leaving 6 bases not matched to a gene. Germline CDR1 SNHLY, CDR2 FYNNEI. This CDR3 has 16 residues. DNA of the CDR3: TGTGCCAGCAGTTTGGCCGGGACTAGCGGCACAGATACGCAGTATTTT. Its protein is CASSLAGTSGTDTQYF. The full variable domain, rest sourced from reference TRBV2 and TRBJ2-3, is EPEVTQTPSHQVTQMGQEVILRCVPISNHLYFYWYRQILGQKVEFLVSFYNNEISEKSEIFDDQFSVERPDGSNFTLKIRSTKLEDSAMYFCASSLAGTSGTDTQYFGPGTRLTVL.

The chain recombines TRBV29-1 with TRBJ1-5; a weak D match, TRBD1 (5 bases). Trimming removed 5 bases from V and 3 bases from J, with 17 bases in between. Germline assignment: CDR1 SQVTM and CDR2 ANQGSEA. The CDR3 spans 15 residues. CDR3 amino acids: CSVKDWDGPNQPQHF. For the CDR3, the DNA is TGCAGCGTTAAGGATTGGGACGGACCCAATCAGCCCCAGCATTTT.

V usage is TRBV5-1 and J usage is TRBJ1-1, with D maybe TRBD1 (5 bases). This CDR3 spans 15 amino acids. V lost 7 bases to trimming and J lost 1 base, with 17 bases between them. The germline V gene encodes CDR1 SGHRS and CDR2 YFSETQ. In nucleotides, the CDR3 is TGCGCCAGCGTCCCAACCGGGACGGGGAACACTGAAGCTTTCTTT. This sequence encodes CASVPTGTGNTEAFF.

A single count supports this clone. This chain connects TRBV29-1 to TRBJ2-2; D not certain. This CDR3 has 14 amino acids. Germline CDR1 and CDR2: SQVTM and ANQGSEA. V lost 4 bases and J lost 4, with 13 bases in between. The CDR3 sequence: CSVGSLQPTGELFF. DNA for the CDR3: TGCAGCGTTGGGAGTCTCCAGCCCACCGGGGAGCTGTTTTTT.

This clone was seen only a few times. The V call is TRBV6-5, the J call TRBJ2-1; D is possibly TRBD1 or TRBD2 (5 bases each). V was clipped by 0 bases and J by 7 bases, with 16 bases between them. Looked up from germline, CDR1 is MNHEY and CDR2 is SVGAGI. CDR3 length: 16 residues. CDR3 in amino acids: CASSYSWTAGHNEQFF. The CDR3 bases are TGTGCCAGCAGTTACTCTTGGACTGCAGGGCATAATGAGCAGTTCTTC.

The V call is TRBV5-8, the J call TRBJ2-5, with D maybe TRBD2 (5 bases). This CDR3 has 18 amino acids. V lost 1 base and J lost 5, with 24 bases in between. Looked up from germline, CDR1 is SGHTS and CDR2 is YDEGEE. CDR3 residues: CASSLRRTRITLRETQYF. DNA of the CDR3: TGTGCCAGCAGCTTGAGGAGGACCCGAATTACGTTACGGGAGACCCAGTACTTC.

This rearrangement joins TRBV28 to TRBJ1-1; D call uncertain. The germline V gene encodes CDR1 MDHEN and CDR2 SYDVKM. The V and J ends lost 1 base and 2 bases respectively, with 17 bases between them. There are 17 residues in the CDR3. CDR3 in DNA: TGTGCCAGCAGTTTATTGGGCGGCGCGAGTGAAAACACTGAAGCTTTCTTT. Protein sequence: CASSLLGGASENTEAFF.

This rearrangement joins TRBV24-1 to TRBJ2-1; perhaps TRBD1 as D (6 bases). The CDR3 sequence is 11 residues long. Deletions cut 7 bases from V and 9 bases from J, with 9 bases between. The germline gives CDR1 KGHDR, CDR2 SFDVKD. As DNA, the CDR3 is TGTGCCACCAGACAGGGTGGTGAGCAGTTCTTC. Translation gives CATRQGGEQFF.

In its sample, this clone was seen a few times. CDR3 protein: CASRGDSRFYNSPLHF. The CDR3 DNA sequence: TGTGCCAGCAGGGGCGACAGCCGTTTCTATAATTCACCCCTCCACTTT. The chain uses TRBV2 and TRBJ1-6, with a weak D call TRBD1 (5 bases). There are 16 residues in the CDR3. Germline V gene sequence: CDR1 SNHLY, CDR2 FYNNEI. Trimming cost V 6 bases and J 3 bases, with 15 bases left between them.

The V gene is TRBV3-1 (or the pseudogene TRBV3-2), the J gene TRBJ1-2; the D gene is possibly TRBD1 (5 bases). Trimming removed 7 bases at V and 0 bases at J, with 12 bases between. Germline V CDR1 and CDR2: LGHDT, YNNKEL (reference sequence). This CDR3 spans 14 amino acids. The CDR3 here is CASTITGANYGYTF. CDR3 nucleotides: TGTGCCAGCACCATAACAGGAGCTAACTATGGCTACACCTTC.

The chain has TRBV15 and TRBJ2-5, with TRBD1 as a possible D gene (6 bases). The CDR3 sequence is 13 residues long. Trimming left V 0 bases short and J 5 bases short, with 7 bases between. Germline V CDR1 and CDR2: LNHNV, YYDKDF (reference sequence). CDR3 sequence: CATSRDQGETQYF. The DNA of the CDR3 is TGTGCCACCAGCAGAGATCAGGGGGAGACCCAGTACTTC.

The V call is TRBV6-6, the J call TRBJ1-1, with 7 bases lining up with TRBD1. The CDR3 has 15 amino acids. Trimming cost V 4 bases and J 1 base; bases outside gene matches: 6. The germline gives CDR1 MNHNY, CDR2 SVGAGI (reference sequence). The CDR3 nucleotides are TGTGCCAGCAGTTCCTTGGACAGGCCGAACACTGAAGCTTTCTTT. It translates to CASSSLDRPNTEAFF.

The rearrangement joins TRBV6-5 to TRBJ2-3; tentatively, D is TRBD1 or TRBD2 (5 bases each). The CDR3 is made up of 16 amino acids. Trimming pared 0 bases from V and 0 bases from J, leaving 10 bases between. Germline CDR1 reads MNHEY; CDR2 reads SVGAGI. The CDR3 DNA sequence: TGTGCCAGCAGTTACTCGAGGGGAGTTAGCACAGATACGCAGTATTTT. This codes for CASSYSRGVSTDTQYF.

The chain carries TRBV5-1 and TRBJ2-7, with 7 bases lining up with TRBD2. The CDR3 has 15 amino acids. Germline V CDR1 and CDR2: SGHRS, YFSETQ. V was clipped by 0 bases and J by 2 bases; unmatched bases: 5. This chain's CDR3 is CASSLAAGTTYEQYF. For the CDR3, the DNA is TGCGCCAGCAGCTTGGCAGCGGGGACCACCTACGAGCAGTACTTC.

The chain has TRBV10-3 and TRBJ1-4; D is perhaps TRBD1 (5 bases). There are 14 residues in the CDR3. V was clipped by 4 bases and J by 2 bases, with 8 bases between them. CDR1 is ENHRY and CDR2 is SYGVKD in the germline V gene. The DNA of the CDR3 is TGTGCCATCAGTGCCAGGGTCACTAATGAAAAACTGTTTTTT. This gives the protein CAISARVTNEKLFF.

The chain links TRBV6-5 to TRBJ2-6; perhaps TRBD1 as D (5 bases). The V gene's germline CDR1 is MNHEY and CDR2 SVGAGI. Trimming took 6 bases from V and 0 from J, leaving 9 bases between them. The CDR3 spans 15 residues. The CDR3 sequence: CASSRDSSGANVLTF. The CDR3 DNA sequence: TGTGCCAGCAGCCGCGACAGCTCTGGGGCCAACGTCCTGACTTTC.

This clone came up once. The chain combines TRBV27 with TRBJ1-2, with TRBD1 matching over 7 bases. This CDR3 spans 16 amino acids. Unmatched junction bases numbered 11, after V lost 5 bases and J lost 2 bases. The germline V gene has CDR1 MNHEY and CDR2 SMNVEV (reference sequence). Written as DNA, the CDR3 is TGTGCCAGCAGTCCCTACAGTATCAGGGGGAACTATGGCTACACCTTC. As protein: CASSPYSIRGNYGYTF.

The J gene is TRBJ1-2, the V gene TRBV3-1 (or the pseudogene TRBV3-2), with D uncertain. This CDR3 comprises 16 residues. V was shortened by 6 bases and J by 6 bases, with 23 bases between the two germline ends. Germline V CDR1 and CDR2: LGHDT, YNNKEL (reference sequence). This CDR3 is CASSQSGILGANGYTF. Written as DNA, the CDR3 is TGTGCCAGCAGTCAGAGCGGGATACTTGGTGCGAATGGCTACACCTTC.